These T cell receptor beta chains were read from a single sample in a study of blood T cell repertoires in COVID-19. This table comes from immunoSEQ multiplex PCR, and its TCRdb copy is limited to in-frame clones, with some not included. The sample consists of about 160,000 clones, about 89% of them appearing once. The specimen was peripheral blood. The receptor source for this set is a man at least 80 years old with acute or convalescent COVID-19. CDR3s include the opening cysteine and the closing phenylalanine or tryptophan. The order of the fields is clone size, V gene, J gene, D gene, CDR3 protein, CDR3 DNA. D genes are given only for firm matches. The size field is filled for only some rows; it gives once, few, many or a size class.

clone_size: once
v_call: TRBV19
j_call: TRBJ1-1
d_call: -
cdr3_aa: CASSGGSNTEAFF
cdr3_nt: TGTGCCAGTAGCGGGGGGTCGAACACTGAAGCTTTCTTT

clone_size: -
v_call: TRBV28
j_call: TRBJ1-4
d_call: -
cdr3_aa: CASAEGGTNEKLFF
cdr3_nt: TGTGCCAGCGCAGAAGGCGGGACGAATGAAAAACTGTTTTTT

clone_size: -
v_call: TRBV20-1
j_call: TRBJ2-1
d_call: -
cdr3_aa: CSASWRGSYNEQFF
cdr3_nt: TGCAGTGCTAGTTGGCGGGGCTCCTACAATGAGCAGTTCTTC

clone_size: -
v_call: TRBV7-8
j_call: TRBJ1-5
d_call: -
cdr3_aa: CASSLPGRSNQPQHF
cdr3_nt: TGTGCCAGCAGCTTACCAGGGCGCAGCAATCAGCCCCAGCATTTT

clone_size: -
v_call: TRBV6-5
j_call: TRBJ2-1
d_call: -
cdr3_aa: CASMSGTGTYNEQFF
cdr3_nt: TGTGCCAGCATGTCCGGGACTGGTACCTACAATGAGCAGTTCTTC

clone_size: -
v_call: TRBV28
j_call: TRBJ1-1
d_call: -
cdr3_aa: CASSFINSDTEAFF
cdr3_nt: TGTGCCAGCAGTTTTATTAATTCGGACACTGAAGCTTTCTTT

clone_size: -
v_call: TRBV6-6
j_call: TRBJ1-4
d_call: -
cdr3_aa: CASSPGHEKLFF
cdr3_nt: TGTGCCAGCAGTCCAGGGCATGAAAAACTGTTTTTT

clone_size: -
v_call: TRBV5-1
j_call: TRBJ2-5
d_call: TRBD1
cdr3_aa: CASSLVAGGLETQYF
cdr3_nt: TGCGCCAGCAGCTTGGTAGCAGGGGGTCTGGAGACCCAGTACTTC

clone_size: -
v_call: TRBV3-1/TRBV3-2
j_call: TRBJ2-5
d_call: TRBD2
cdr3_aa: CASGGVGETQYF
cdr3_nt: TGTGCCAGCGGGGGGGTAGGAGAGACCCAGTACTTC

clone_size: -
v_call: TRBV5-1
j_call: TRBJ2-7
d_call: TRBD2
cdr3_aa: CASSIDSGRKLRREQYF
cdr3_nt: TGCGCCAGCAGCATTGACAGCGGGAGGAAACTACGACGCGAGCAGTACTTC

clone_size: -
v_call: TRBV10-3
j_call: TRBJ2-3
d_call: TRBD1
cdr3_aa: CAISEGDRYTDTQYF
cdr3_nt: TGTGCCATCAGTGAGGGGGACAGGTACACAGATACGCAGTATTTT

clone_size: few
v_call: TRBV3-1/TRBV3-2
j_call: TRBJ2-7
d_call: TRBD2
cdr3_aa: CASSQGLAGAYEQYF
cdr3_nt: TGTGCCAGCAGCCAAGGACTAGCGGGGGCCTACGAGCAGTACTTC

clone_size: -
v_call: TRBV5-1
j_call: TRBJ1-6
d_call: -
cdr3_aa: CASSLAGGDSPLHF
cdr3_nt: TGCGCCAGCAGCTTGGCCGGGGGGGATTCACCCCTCCACTTT

clone_size: -
v_call: TRBV28
j_call: TRBJ1-1
d_call: -
cdr3_aa: CASIPSGNTEAFF
cdr3_nt: TGTGCCAGCATCCCCAGTGGGAACACTGAAGCTTTCTTT

clone_size: -
v_call: TRBV24-1
j_call: TRBJ1-2
d_call: -
cdr3_aa: CATSDLYRDYGYTF
cdr3_nt: TGTGCCACCAGTGATTTGTACAGGGATTATGGCTACACCTTC

clone_size: -
v_call: TRBV27
j_call: TRBJ2-2
d_call: -
cdr3_aa: CASSLGANTGELFF
cdr3_nt: TGTGCCAGCAGTTTAGGGGCCAACACCGGGGAGCTGTTTTTT

clone_size: -
v_call: TRBV6-5
j_call: TRBJ1-5
d_call: TRBD1
cdr3_aa: CASSPGTDSNQPQHF
cdr3_nt: TGTGCCAGCTCCCCCGGGACAGATAGCAATCAGCCCCAGCATTTT

clone_size: -
v_call: TRBV2
j_call: TRBJ1-1
d_call: -
cdr3_aa: CASSGGGLGSTEAFF
cdr3_nt: TGTGCCAGCAGCGGGGGGGGGCTAGGAAGCACTGAAGCTTTCTTT

clone_size: -
v_call: TRBV9
j_call: TRBJ1-2
d_call: -
cdr3_aa: CASTVQGSRGGYTF
cdr3_nt: TGTGCCAGCACTGTACAGGGCTCGAGGGGTGGCTACACCTTC

clone_size: -
v_call: TRBV28
j_call: TRBJ1-3
d_call: -
cdr3_aa: CASSSGPGHLSGNTIYF
cdr3_nt: TGTGCCAGCAGTTCTGGGCCGGGACACCTCTCTGGAAACACCATATATTTT

clone_size: -
v_call: TRBV9
j_call: TRBJ2-1
d_call: -
cdr3_aa: CASSVGGLGNEQFF
cdr3_nt: TGTGCCAGCAGCGTAGGGGGGCTGGGGAATGAGCAGTTCTTC

clone_size: few
v_call: TRBV5-1
j_call: TRBJ2-2
d_call: TRBD1
cdr3_aa: CASSRGRGTGELFF
cdr3_nt: TGCGCCAGCAGCAGGGGGCGAGGCACCGGGGAGCTGTTTTTT

clone_size: -
v_call: TRBV24-1
j_call: TRBJ2-6
d_call: TRBD1
cdr3_aa: CATSDPRDSPSSGANVLTF
cdr3_nt: TGTGCCACCAGTGATCCCCGGGACAGTCCCAGCTCTGGGGCCAACGTCCTGACTTTC

clone_size: -
v_call: TRBV5-6
j_call: TRBJ1-2
d_call: TRBD1
cdr3_aa: CASSLVNRGENYGYTF
cdr3_nt: TGTGCCAGCAGCTTGGTAAACAGGGGGGAGAACTATGGCTACACCTTC

clone_size: -
v_call: TRBV9
j_call: TRBJ2-1
d_call: TRBD2
cdr3_aa: CASSVRYSGFSYNEQFF
cdr3_nt: TGTGCCAGCAGCGTACGATATAGCGGGTTCTCCTACAATGAGCAGTTCTTC

clone_size: -
v_call: TRBV2
j_call: TRBJ2-1
d_call: -
cdr3_aa: CASSVRSSYNEQFF
cdr3_nt: TGTGCCAGCAGTGTTAGGAGCTCCTACAATGAGCAGTTCTTC

clone_size: -
v_call: TRBV6-5
j_call: TRBJ1-2
d_call: TRBD1
cdr3_aa: CASTTTGYGYTF
cdr3_nt: TGTGCCAGCACCACGACAGGGTATGGCTACACCTTC

clone_size: few
v_call: TRBV28
j_call: TRBJ2-7
d_call: TRBD1
cdr3_aa: CASSTPGTGTYEQYF
cdr3_nt: TGTGCCAGCAGTACACCCGGGACAGGGACCTACGAGCAGTACTTC